Detailed here is one TCR beta chain. The data were obtained in a study of T cells in Graves' hyperthyroidism and ophthalmopathy. RNA transcripts provided the source from which TCR beta CDR3 regions were amplified. HTBI primers drove first-round RT-PCR of the TCR CDR3. Each CDR3 protein is one row after TCRdb ran MiXCR on the multiplex PCR reads. This table has around 600,000 distinct CDR3 sequences, 13% to 15% appearing once. Sequenced sample: blood. The sequence was obtained from a woman younger than 35 with Graves' ophthalmopathy.

CDR3 coding DNA: TGTGCCAGCAGTGTTGACAGGGGGTCCGAGCAGTACTTC. This sequence encodes CASSVDRGSEQYF. The chain is built from TRBV2 and TRBJ2-7; 9 nucleotides agree with TRBD1. V shed 4 bases, J shed 6 bases, and the junction held 4 bases outside the gene matches. This CDR3 comprises 13 residues. Germline V lookup: CDR1 SNHLY, CDR2 FYNNEI.